These T cell receptor beta chains were read from a single sample in a study of T cell responses to AZD1222 COVID-19 vaccine. Only in-frame clones appear in the TCRdb table, and some are missing; sequencing was by immunoSEQ multiplex PCR. Of 130,000 to 150,000 clones in the sample, about nine tenths were seen once. Sequenced here: peripheral blood, sampled on day 0 of AZD1222 vaccination. All receptors come from an adult in good health. The conserved cysteine and the conserved F or W are not part of the CDR3 here.

16 TRBV7-2 ASSLALLAGEGYKEQF
13 TRBV15 ATSRPLGGEYEQY
14 TRBV7-2 ASSFELAGHTDTQY
14 TRBV7-9 ASFNTGAMGTGELF
9 TRBV21-1 ASYTPETQY
14 TRBV19 ASLSRRTAANYGYT
13 TRBV5-1 ASSLGGTADEKLF
11 TRBV24-1 ATSDETGIEQY
14 TRBV4-3 ASSQKSNGPRGGYT
13 TRBV2 ASSEGQGIVNTIY
13 TRBV28 ASSLWGAPKGEQY
14 TRBV20-1 SASPGVAGTYNEQF
13 TRBV2 ASSDSHRGIQPQH
13 TRBV6-5 ASSLSGTGDEKLF
17 TRBV10-3 AIRPGTLASGRSVDTQY
13 TRBV5-4 ASSLGGGPQNEQF
14 TRBV11-2 ASSRTSGSSYNEQF
17 TRBV30 AWSVSYYEPEQMNTEAF
11 TRBV2 ASSDQGIRGYT
11 TRBV18 ASSPGGTYEQY
14 TRBV7-9 ASSLVVLRTNNEQF
13 TRBV15 ATSRDVMRGTAQH
15 TRBV6-2/TRBV6-3 ASSYLSGSGTYNEQF
15 TRBV5-1 ASSLVASGPDTGELF
11 TRBV28 ASTLGTGYGYT
18 TRBV7-6 ASSLGDFRTRDRENTEAF
13 TRBV7-2 ASSRLVQNTGELF
13 TRBV5-6 ASSRTGRTNYGYT
11 TRBV10-3 AIATGDQETQY
12 TRBV7-4 ASRFRAANTEAF
13 TRBV6-5 ASTLYPYGNQPQH
14 TRBV27 ASSFLAGGPLGTQY
17 TRBV5-4 ASSKGTSGQFSGANVLT
19 TRBV28 ASSLSGLSGGELRRNTEAF
13 TRBV6-5 ASSYFGTANTEAF
13 TRBV5-8 ASSLHRAGNQPQH